This T cell receptor beta chain is drawn from a study of T cells in Graves' hyperthyroidism and ophthalmopathy. This CDR3 comprises 12 residues. Germline assignment: CDR1 DFQATT and CDR2 SNEGSKA (reference sequence). V was trimmed by 2 bases and J by 4 bases, leaving 9 bases between them. TCR beta CDR3 regions were amplified from RNA. The HTBI primer set drove a first-round RT-PCR of the TCR CDR3. TCRdb reprocessed the multiplex PCR reads with MiXCR, giving one entry per CDR3 protein. The sample holds about half a million distinct CDR3 sequences; approximately 23% are singletons and the top ten take approximately 49%. This clonotype was counted ten times or more.

Sequenced: blood. The origin of this receptor is a woman in her 70s with Graves' ophthalmopathy. The chain is built from TRBV20-1 and TRBJ2-7, with D possibly matching TRBD2 (5 bases). The CDR3: CSARQQRYEQYF. The CDR3 nucleotides are TGCAGTGCTAGACAGCAGCGGTACGAGCAGTACTTC.